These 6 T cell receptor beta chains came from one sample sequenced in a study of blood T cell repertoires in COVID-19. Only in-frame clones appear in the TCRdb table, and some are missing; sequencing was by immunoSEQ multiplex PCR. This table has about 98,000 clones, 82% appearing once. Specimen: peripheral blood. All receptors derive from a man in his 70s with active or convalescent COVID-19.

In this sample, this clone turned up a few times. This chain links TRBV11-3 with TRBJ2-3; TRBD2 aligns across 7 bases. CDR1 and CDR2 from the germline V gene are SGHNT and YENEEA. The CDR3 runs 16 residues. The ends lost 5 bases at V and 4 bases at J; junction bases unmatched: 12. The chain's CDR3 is CASSTGGSGSADTQYF. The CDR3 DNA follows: TGTGCCAGCAGCACCGGCGGTAGCGGGTCCGCAGATACGCAGTATTTT.

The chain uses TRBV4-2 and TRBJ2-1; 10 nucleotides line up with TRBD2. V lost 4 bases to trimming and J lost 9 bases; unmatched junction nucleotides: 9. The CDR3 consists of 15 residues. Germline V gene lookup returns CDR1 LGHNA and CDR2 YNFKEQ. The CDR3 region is CASSLPGLATGEQFF. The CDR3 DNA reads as TGTGCCAGCAGCCTTCCGGGACTAGCGACGGGTGAGCAGTTCTTC.

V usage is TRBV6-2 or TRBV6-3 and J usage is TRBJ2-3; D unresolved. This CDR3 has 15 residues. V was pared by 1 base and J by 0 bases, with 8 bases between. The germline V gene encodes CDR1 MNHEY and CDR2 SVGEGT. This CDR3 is CASSYFGFSTDTQYF. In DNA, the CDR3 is TGTGCCAGCAGTTACTTCGGGTTCAGCACAGATACGCAGTATTTT.

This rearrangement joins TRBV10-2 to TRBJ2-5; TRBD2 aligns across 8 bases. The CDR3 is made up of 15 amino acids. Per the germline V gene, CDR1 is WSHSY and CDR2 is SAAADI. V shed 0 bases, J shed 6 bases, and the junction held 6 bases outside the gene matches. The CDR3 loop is CASSESTGTRKTQYF. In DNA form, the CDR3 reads TGCGCCAGCAGTGAGTCGACCGGGACTAGAAAGACCCAGTACTTC.

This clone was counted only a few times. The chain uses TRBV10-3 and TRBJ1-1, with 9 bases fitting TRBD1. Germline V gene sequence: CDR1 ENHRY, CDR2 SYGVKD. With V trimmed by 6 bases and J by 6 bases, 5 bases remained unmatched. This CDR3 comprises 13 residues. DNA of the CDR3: TGTGCCATCAGGAATCGACAGGGGGCTGAAGCTTTCTTT. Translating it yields CAIRNRQGAEAFF.

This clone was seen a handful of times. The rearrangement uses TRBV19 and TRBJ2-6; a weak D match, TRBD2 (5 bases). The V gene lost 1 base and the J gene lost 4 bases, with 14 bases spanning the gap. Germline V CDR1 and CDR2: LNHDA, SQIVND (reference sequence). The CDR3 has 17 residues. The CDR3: CASSIGSSGRGANVLTF. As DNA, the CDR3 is TGTGCCAGTAGTATAGGATCGAGCGGAAGAGGGGCCAACGTCCTGACTTTC.